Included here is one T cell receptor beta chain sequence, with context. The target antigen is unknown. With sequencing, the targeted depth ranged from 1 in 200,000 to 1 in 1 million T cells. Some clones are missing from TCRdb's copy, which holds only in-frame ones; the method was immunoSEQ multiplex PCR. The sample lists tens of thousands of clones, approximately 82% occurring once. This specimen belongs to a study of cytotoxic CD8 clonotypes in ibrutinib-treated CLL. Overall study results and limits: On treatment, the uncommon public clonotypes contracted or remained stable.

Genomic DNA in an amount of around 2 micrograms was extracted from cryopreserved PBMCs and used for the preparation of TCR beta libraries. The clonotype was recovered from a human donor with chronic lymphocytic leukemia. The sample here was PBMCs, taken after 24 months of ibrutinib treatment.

CDR3 nucleotide sequence: TGTGCCAGCAGCGCGAAGAGGGAGCTGTTTTTT. It translates to CASSAKRELFF. This chain connects TRBV2 to TRBJ2-2, with D uncertain. V gave up 6 bases and J gave up 9 bases, with 8 bases separating them. CDR1 is SNHLY and CDR2 is FYNNEI in the germline V gene. There are 11 residues in the CDR3.